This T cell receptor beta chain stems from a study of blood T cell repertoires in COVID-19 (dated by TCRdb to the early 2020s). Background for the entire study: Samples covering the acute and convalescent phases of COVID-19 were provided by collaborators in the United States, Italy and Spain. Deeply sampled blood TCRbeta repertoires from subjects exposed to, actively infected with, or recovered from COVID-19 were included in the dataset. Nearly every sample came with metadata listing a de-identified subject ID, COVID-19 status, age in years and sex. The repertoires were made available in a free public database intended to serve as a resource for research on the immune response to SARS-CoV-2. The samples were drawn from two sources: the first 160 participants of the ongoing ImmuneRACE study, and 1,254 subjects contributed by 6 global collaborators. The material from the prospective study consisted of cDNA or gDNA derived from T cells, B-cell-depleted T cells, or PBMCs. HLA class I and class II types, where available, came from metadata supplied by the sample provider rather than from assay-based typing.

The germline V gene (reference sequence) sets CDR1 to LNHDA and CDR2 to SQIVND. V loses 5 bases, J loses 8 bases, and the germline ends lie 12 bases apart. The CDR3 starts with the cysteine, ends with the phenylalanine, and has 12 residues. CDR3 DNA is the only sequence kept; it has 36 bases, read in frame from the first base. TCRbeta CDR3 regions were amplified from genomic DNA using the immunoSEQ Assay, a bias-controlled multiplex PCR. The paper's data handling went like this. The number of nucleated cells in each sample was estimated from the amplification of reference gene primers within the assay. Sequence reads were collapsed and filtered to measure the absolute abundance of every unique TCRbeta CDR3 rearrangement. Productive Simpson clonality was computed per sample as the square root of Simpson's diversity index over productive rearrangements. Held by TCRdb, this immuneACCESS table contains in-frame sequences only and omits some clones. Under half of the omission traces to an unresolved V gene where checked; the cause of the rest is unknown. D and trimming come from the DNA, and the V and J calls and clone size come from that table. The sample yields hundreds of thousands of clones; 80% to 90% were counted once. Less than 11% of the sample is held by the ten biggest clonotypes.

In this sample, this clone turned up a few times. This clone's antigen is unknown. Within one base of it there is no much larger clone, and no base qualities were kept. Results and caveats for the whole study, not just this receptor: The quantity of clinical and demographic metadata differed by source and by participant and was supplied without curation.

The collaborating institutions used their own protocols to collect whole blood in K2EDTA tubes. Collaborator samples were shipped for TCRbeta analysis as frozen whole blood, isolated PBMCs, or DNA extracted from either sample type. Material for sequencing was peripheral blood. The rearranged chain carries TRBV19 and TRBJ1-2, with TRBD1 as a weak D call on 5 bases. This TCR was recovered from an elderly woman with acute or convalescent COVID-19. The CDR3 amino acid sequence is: CASSQGSRGYTF. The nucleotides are TGTGCCAGTAGTCAGGGTTCTAGGGGCTACACCTTC. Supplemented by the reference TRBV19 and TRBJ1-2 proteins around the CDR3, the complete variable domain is DGGITQSPKYLFRKEGQNVTLSCEQNLNHDAMYWYRQDPGQGLRLIYYSQIVNDFQKGDIAEGYSVSREKKESFPLTVTSAQKNPTAFYLCASSQGSRGYTFGSGTRLTVV.